This record concerns one T cell receptor (beta chain) sequence. The second PCR ran about 6 to 12 cycles with a sample-barcoded 5' primer and J-beta primers. Each of the cDNA molecules was tagged by a template-switch adaptor with 12 random nucleotides. MiXCR, run by TCRdb on the 5' RACE reads, gives a single entry per CDR3 protein. The sample yields 1.5 million to 1.9 million distinct CDR3 sequences, 40% to 45% seen once. The source of the sample is a study of blood T cells in healthy people across ages. The donors, healthy Caucasians from Russia, were aged roughly 6 to 100. The amount of total RNA extracted per sample was at least 5.5 micrograms. Germline-derived CDR1 and CDR2 are MNHNS and SASEGT. V lost 2 bases, J lost 0 bases, and 11 bases lay in between. The CDR3 is made up of 15 amino acids.

Sequences were obtained from blood. The source of this sequence is a woman between 18 and 30 years old in good health. The chain uses TRBV6-1 and TRBJ2-7, with unresolved D. The CDR3 protein is CASSEWHQISYEQYF. The CDR3 nucleotides read TGTGCCAGCAGTGAATGGCACCAAATCTCCTACGAGCAGTACTTC.